Detailed here is one T cell receptor beta chain. Its matching antigen is unknown. Version v3.0 of the immunoSEQ assay ran at survey level. Repertoires were generated with immunoSEQ multiplex PCR, while TCRdb's copy carries only in-frame clones and drops some. The data contain more than 15,000 clones, about 89% of them seen just once; the ten biggest clones take up 10% to 15%. This sample was taken from a study of long-term antiretroviral therapy in people with HIV. Study-level background: Collection dates of the earliest samples fall about a decade before the 2015 immediate-ART recommendation.

Study results and limitations: At every time point, clones expanded before ART dominated the repertoire. No data were available on ART adherence, viral resistance or therapy changes. Whereas controls had wider CDR3 length ranges, HIV repertoires had narrower ones.

This TCR was recovered from a woman aged 40 to 50 with HIV. The sequencing used unsorted PBMCs, collected 0.6 years after starting antiretroviral therapy.

This chain's CDR3 is CASSPMPSSGGAGGETQYF. The CDR3 DNA reads as TGTGCCAGCAGCCCCATGCCTAGTAGCGGGGGCGCGGGTGGGGAGACCCAGTACTTC. The rearrangement uses TRBV7-3 and TRBJ2-5; 9 positions match TRBD2. Looked up from germline, CDR1 is SGHTA and CDR2 is FQGTGA. There are 19 residues in the CDR3. Losses at the gene ends were 5 bases for V and 5 bases for J; bases not matched to a gene: 21.